Below are 18 T cell receptor beta chains sequenced from a single sample in a study of blood T cell repertoires in COVID-19. Sequencing used immunoSEQ multiplex PCR; TCRdb keeps in-frame clones, though not all of them. The table records 140,000 to 150,000 clones, 87% of them present only once. The sequencing sample was made of peripheral blood. The receptors come from a man aged 50 to 60 who had recovered from COVID-19.

V is TRBV7-2 and J is TRBJ1-1, with D possibly being TRBD1 (6 bases). The CDR3 sequence is 17 residues long. Trimming stripped 5 bases from V and 0 bases from J, with 19 bases between. Germline CDR1 SGHTA, CDR2 FQGNSA. CDR3 sequence reads: CASSKGRGRVMNTEAFF. As DNA, the CDR3 is TGTGCCAGCAGCAAAGGCAGGGGTCGGGTGATGAACACTGAAGCTTTCTTT. Combining the CDR3 with reference TRBV7-2 and TRBJ1-1 gives the whole variable domain GAGVSQSPSNKVTEKGKDVELRCDPISGHTALYWYRQSLGQGLEFLIYFQGNSAPDKSGLPSDRFSAERTGGSVSTLTIQRTQQEDSAVYLCASSKGRGRVMNTEAFFGQGTRLTVV.

The CDR3, as DNA: TGTGCCAGCAGCGAAGGGACAGAACACTTCTACAATGAGCAGTTCTTC. Translation: CASSEGTEHFYNEQFF. V and J are TRBV9 and TRBJ2-1, with TRBD1 matching over 7 bases. V was clipped by 3 bases and J by 3 bases; unmatched bases: 9. CDR3 length: 16 residues. Germline CDR1 is SGDLS and CDR2 is YYNGEE.

This clone was seen only a few times. The V gene is TRBV7-9, the J gene TRBJ1-1; 8 bases fit TRBD1. V trimming: 5 bases; J trimming: 5 bases; junction bases outside the gene matches: 7. The CDR3 has 14 amino acids. Germline-derived CDR1 and CDR2 are SEHNR and FQNEAQ (reference sequence). CDR3 amino acids: CASSPDRAGTEAFF. In DNA, the CDR3 is TGTGCCAGCAGCCCGGACAGGGCGGGGACTGAAGCTTTCTTT.

The chain uses TRBV10-1 and TRBJ1-3, with D uncertain. The germline gives CDR1 WNHNN, CDR2 SYGVQD (reference sequence). This CDR3 comprises 13 residues. V was clipped by 6 bases and J by 0 bases, with 6 bases between them. The chain's CDR3 is CASSGDSGNTIYF. The DNA for the CDR3 is TGCGCCAGCAGCGGGGACTCTGGAAACACCATATATTTT.

The J gene is TRBJ2-3, the V gene TRBV4-3, with a weak D call TRBD2 (6 bases). V gave up 1 base and J gave up 2 bases, with 10 bases separating them. The CDR3 extends over 15 amino acids. Germline V gene sequence: CDR1 LGHNA, CDR2 YSLEER. For the CDR3, the DNA is TGCGCCAGCAGCCAAGTAGGCGGGGACACAGATACGCAGTATTTT. This encodes CASSQVGGDTDTQYF.

V is TRBV2 and J is TRBJ1-1, with 12 bases matching TRBD1. This CDR3 comprises 17 residues. Germline-derived CDR1 and CDR2 are SNHLY and FYNNEI. J gave up 2 bases and V 6 bases, and 10 bases lay outside the gene matches. Written as DNA, the CDR3 is TGTGCCAGCAGGGTACCGGGACAGGGGGCCTATAACACTGAAGCTTTCTTT. Its protein product is CASRVPGQGAYNTEAFF.

J is TRBJ2-2 and V is TRBV7-8; 10 nucleotides agree with TRBD1. Germline V lookup: CDR1 SGHVS, CDR2 FQNEAQ. The J segment lost 7 bases and the V segment lost 5 bases, leaving 7 bases of the junction unmatched. This CDR3 contains 15 residues. The CDR3 DNA follows: TGTGCCAGCAGCGCCCGGGACAGGGGTTTCGGGGAGCTGTTTTTT. This gives the protein CASSARDRGFGELFF.

V gene TRBV11-3 combines with J gene TRBJ2-3; 7 bases line up with TRBD1. The CDR3 totals 12 residues. The junction had 3 bases not matched to a gene; V was cut back by 9 bases and J by 3 bases. Germline V CDR1 and CDR2: SGHNT, YENEEA. The CDR3, as DNA: TGTGCCAGTTCGGACAGGACAGATACGCAGTATTTT. As protein: CASSDRTDTQYF.

The V call is TRBV12-5, the J call TRBJ2-1; 8 bases match TRBD2. V shed 0 bases, J shed 5 bases, and the junction held 3 bases outside the gene matches. CDR1 is LGHNT and CDR2 is FRNRAP in the germline V gene. This CDR3 region has 15 residues. CDR3 residues: CASGLVERGNNEQFF. CDR3 bases: TGTGCTAGTGGTTTGGTAGAGCGGGGGAACAATGAGCAGTTCTTC.

The chain uses TRBV19 and TRBJ2-1; 10 positions match TRBD1. The CDR3 contains 16 residues. Germline V gene data show CDR1 as LNHDA and CDR2 as SQIVND (reference sequence). V trimming: 2 bases; J trimming: 5 bases; junction bases outside the gene matches: 6. CDR3 nucleotides: TGTGCCAGTAGTATACCCCGAGGGACAGGGGACAATGAGCAGTTCTTC. This gives the protein CASSIPRGTGDNEQFF.

This chain uses TRBV30 with TRBJ1-4; 8 bases map to TRBD1. Trimming removed 8 bases from V and 7 bases from J; junction bases left unmatched: 6. Germline V lookup: CDR1 GTSNPN, CDR2 SVGIG (reference sequence). This CDR3 region has 12 residues. The CDR3 region is CARGTGGEKLFF. DNA of the CDR3: TGTGCCCGGGGAACAGGGGGTGAAAAACTGTTTTTT.

The J gene is TRBJ2-7, the V gene TRBV19, with D uncertain. Trimming left V 5 bases short and J 1 base short, with 15 bases between. There are 15 residues in the CDR3. CDR1 LNHDA and CDR2 SQIVND come from the germline V gene (reference sequence). As DNA, the CDR3 is TGTGCCAGTAGTCCCGAGCCAGCCGGGTCCTACGAGCAGTACTTC. It specifies CASSPEPAGSYEQYF.

The J gene is TRBJ1-2, the V gene TRBV6-1; D call uncertain. V lost 0 bases to trimming and J lost 5 bases, with 7 bases between them. This CDR3 comprises 13 residues. CDR1 MNHNS and CDR2 SASEGT come from the germline V gene. CDR3 sequence reads: CASSEAPGYGYTF. DNA of the CDR3: TGTGCCAGCAGTGAAGCGCCCGGGTATGGCTACACCTTC.

The CDR3 spells CASSRGNSYNEQFF. The CDR3 DNA sequence: TGCGCCAGCAGTCGGGGGAACAGCTACAATGAGCAGTTCTTC. The genes are TRBV10-2 and TRBJ2-1, with D tentatively TRBD2 (6 bases). CDR1 and CDR2 (germline): WSHSY, SAAADI. This CDR3 has 14 residues. The V end was cut by 5 bases, the J end by 3 bases, with 11 bases between.

This rearrangement joins TRBV2 to TRBJ2-5; D perhaps matches TRBD2 (6 bases). Trimming took off 6 bases at V and 2 bases at J, with 19 bases between the two ends. The germline gives CDR1 SNHLY, CDR2 FYNNEI. The CDR3 has 16 residues. The CDR3 is CASRPRLEGAQETQYF. Here the CDR3 DNA reads TGTGCCAGCAGGCCACGACTAGAAGGAGCACAAGAGACCCAGTACTTC.

This sequence joins TRBV6-1 and TRBJ1-2, with D perhaps TRBD1 (6 bases). The CDR3 is 15 amino acids. The ends were cut back, 3 bases at V and 4 bases at J, with 15 bases in the middle. The germline V gene encodes CDR1 MNHNS and CDR2 SASEGT. The CDR3 sequence is CASSEGPQGIYGYTF. CDR3 nucleotide sequence: TGTGCCAGCAGTGAGGGCCCACAGGGAATCTATGGCTACACCTTC.

This chain connects TRBV19 to TRBJ2-7; D perhaps matches TRBD1 (6 bases). This CDR3 is built from 13 residues. The V end was cut by 3 bases, the J end by 9 bases, with 15 bases between. Germline CDR1 LNHDA, CDR2 SQIVND (reference sequence). Written as DNA, the CDR3 is TGTGCCAGTAGTATGGACAGAGTCTCCGGGCAGTACTTC. Protein sequence: CASSMDRVSGQYF.

V usage is TRBV18 and J usage is TRBJ1-1, with D maybe TRBD1 (5 bases). Germline V gene lookup returns CDR1 KGHSH and CDR2 LQKENI. The CDR3 spans 14 residues. The V end lost 4 bases, the J end lost 0 bases, and 9 bases lay between the germline ends. In DNA, the CDR3 is TGTGCCAGCTCACGGGGCCAGTTGAACACTGAAGCTTTCTTT. It is translated as CASSRGQLNTEAFF.